The 11 T cell receptor beta chains below were found in one sample sequenced in a study of blood T cell repertoires in COVID-19. Using immunoSEQ multiplex PCR, the repertoire was profiled, and TCRdb retains in-frame clones only, with some absent. The sample contains 200,000 to 250,000 clones, roughly 80% of which appear only once. Sequencing was done on a sample of peripheral blood. Receptors originate from a woman aged 25 to 39 who had recovered from COVID-19.

This clone was counted a single time. The rearrangement links TRBV19 to TRBJ1-1; possible D gene TRBD1, 6 bases. Deletions cut 10 bases from V and 3 bases from J, with 24 bases between. Germline V gives CDR1 LNHDA, CDR2 SQIVND (reference sequence). The CDR3 contains 16 residues. CDR3 bases: TGTGCCACCGTCGGGGGGGGCCCCCCTGACGACACTGAAGCTTTCTTT. It codes for CATVGGGPPDDTEAFF.

The chain recombines TRBV24-1 with TRBJ2-5; 9 nucleotides agree with TRBD2. The CDR3 has 18 amino acids. V shed 1 base, J shed 4 bases, and the junction held 12 bases outside the gene matches. The germline V gene encodes CDR1 KGHDR and CDR2 SFDVKD. The CDR3 here is CATSDLGNGLAGVETQYF. As DNA, the CDR3 is TGTGCCACCAGTGATTTAGGTAACGGATTAGCGGGAGTAGAGACCCAGTACTTC.

The chain couples TRBV15 to TRBJ1-1; D is perhaps TRBD1 (6 bases). The CDR3 runs 15 residues. Between the trimmed V and J ends, which lost 9 bases and 2 bases, there was a span of 19 bases. Germline-derived CDR1 and CDR2 are LNHNV and YYDKDF (reference sequence). The CDR3 DNA reads as TGTGCCACTGCCGAAGGGAGGGGACAAAACACTGAAGCTTTCTTT. The encoded protein is CATAEGRGQNTEAFF.

The chain carries TRBV6-1 and TRBJ2-1; D gene uncertain. Trimming left V 1 base short and J 7 bases short, with 5 bases between. CDR1 and CDR2 from the germline V gene are MNHNS and SASEGT. CDR3 length equals 12 residues. This CDR3 is CASSEGRNEQFF. Written as DNA, the CDR3 is TGTGCCAGCAGTGAAGGCAGGAATGAGCAGTTCTTC.

The V and J genes are TRBV6-2 or TRBV6-3 and TRBJ2-1; 10 bases match TRBD2. The CDR3 consists of 13 residues. Per the germline V gene, CDR1 is MNHEY and CDR2 is SVGEGT. Trimming took 5 bases from V and 6 from J; bases not matched to a gene: 1. The CDR3 here is CASSGLAVNEQFF. In DNA, the CDR3 is TGTGCCAGCAGTGGACTAGCGGTCAATGAGCAGTTCTTC.

The chain has TRBV27 and TRBJ1-2; TRBD1 matches at 12 bases. Germline lookup yields CDR1 MNHEY and CDR2 SMNVEV (reference sequence). Germline trimming cut 4 bases from V and 7 bases from J; bases unmatched to any gene: 7. The CDR3 length is 15 residues. This chain's CDR3 is CASSSGGQGAGGYTF. Here the CDR3 DNA reads TGTGCCAGCAGTTCTGGGGGACAGGGGGCGGGTGGCTACACCTTC.

V gene TRBV29-1 combines with J gene TRBJ2-7, with D maybe TRBD2 (6 bases). CDR3 length: 13 amino acids. The germline CDR1 and CDR2 sequences are SQVTM and ANQGSEA. CDR3 protein: CSGGLSSSYEQYF. The CDR3 DNA follows: TGCAGTGGGGGACTCTCAAGCTCCTACGAGCAGTACTTC.

The chain uses TRBV30 and TRBJ2-5; the D is unclear. V gave up 6 bases and J gave up 4 bases, with 21 bases separating them. From germline, CDR1 is GTSNPN and CDR2 SVGIG (reference sequence). The CDR3 consists of 15 residues. CDR3 protein: CACRGVSVSPETQYF. In DNA, the CDR3 is TGTGCCTGCCGTGGAGTGAGCGTTAGCCCAGAGACCCAGTACTTC.

This chain links TRBV9 with TRBJ1-5; maybe TRBD1 (5 bases). Germline loops: CDR1 SGDLS, CDR2 YYNGEE. V lost 3 bases and J 6 bases, leaving 19 bases between the germline ends. The CDR3 covers 16 residues. The CDR3 is CASSGSRSRVVQPQHF. The CDR3 DNA reads as TGTGCCAGCAGCGGGAGCCGGAGCAGGGTAGTTCAGCCCCAGCATTTT.

The chain has TRBV30 and TRBJ2-2; D remains ambiguous. V lost 1 base and J lost 1, with 7 bases in between. CDR3 length equals 14 residues. Per the germline V gene, CDR1 is GTSNPN and CDR2 is SVGIG (reference sequence). CDR3 sequence reads: CAWSALRNTGELFF. The CDR3 DNA sequence: TGTGCCTGGAGTGCCCTACGGAACACCGGGGAGCTGTTTTTT.

This rearrangement joins TRBV6-5 to TRBJ2-2, with D possibly TRBD1 on 6 matching bases. This CDR3 has 13 residues. Per the germline V gene, CDR1 is MNHEY and CDR2 is SVGAGI. V was cut by 6 bases and J by 6 bases, with 11 bases left in between. The CDR3 nucleotides read TGTGCCAGCAGAGATACAGGGCCCGGGGAGCTGTTTTTT. Translation: CASRDTGPGELFF.